This TCR beta chain emerged from a study of T cells in Graves' hyperthyroidism and ophthalmopathy. Amplification yielded TCR beta CDR3 regions, with RNA transcripts as the source. HTBI primers were the set used in a first-round RT-PCR of the TCR CDR3. TCRdb reprocessed the multiplex PCR reads with MiXCR, giving one entry per CDR3 protein. This sample carries hundreds of thousands of distinct CDR3 sequences, roughly 32% of them seen once, and the ten largest clones take around 31%. The ends were cut back, 5 bases at V and 0 bases at J, with 14 bases in the middle. The germline V gene has CDR1 SGHKS and CDR2 YYEKEE (reference sequence). This CDR3 has 15 amino acids. Note on this clonotype: Its antigen is undetermined.

The study's findings and limits: The model foresaw ophthalmopathy a median around 6.4 months prior to onset. A model built on 13 V-J features separated ophthalmopathy from stable hyperthyroidism. In the blood, most expanded thyroid clonotypes above 0.001 appeared as well.

The rearrangement uses TRBV5-5 and TRBJ1-1, with D unresolved. Sequenced: blood. This receptor was obtained from a woman aged 40 to 50 with Graves' hyperthyroidism. The CDR3 nucleotides are TGTGCCAGCAGTGTAGGAGTCCTCATGAACACTGAAGCTTTCTTT. Translated: CASSVGVLMNTEAFF.